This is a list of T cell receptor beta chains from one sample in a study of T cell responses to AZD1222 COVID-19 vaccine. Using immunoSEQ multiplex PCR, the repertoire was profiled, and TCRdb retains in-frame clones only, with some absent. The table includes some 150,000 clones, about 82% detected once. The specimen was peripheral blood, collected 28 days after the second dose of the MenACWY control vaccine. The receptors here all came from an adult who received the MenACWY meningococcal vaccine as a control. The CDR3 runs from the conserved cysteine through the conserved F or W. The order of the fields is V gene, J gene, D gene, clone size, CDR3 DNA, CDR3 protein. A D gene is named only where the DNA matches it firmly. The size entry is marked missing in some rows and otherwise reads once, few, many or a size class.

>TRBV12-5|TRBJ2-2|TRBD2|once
TGTGCTAGTGCTGGGATAGGCGGGAGGACCGGGGAGCTGTTTTTT
CASAGIGGRTGELFF
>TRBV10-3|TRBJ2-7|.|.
TGTGCCATCAGTGCAACGACAGTGACCTACGAGCAGTACTTC
CAISATTVTYEQYF
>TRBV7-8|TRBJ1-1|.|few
TGTGCCAGCAGCCCTAGAGGAGGGAGGAACACTGAAGCTTTCTTT
CASSPRGGRNTEAFF
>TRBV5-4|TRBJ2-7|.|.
TGTGCCAGCAGCTTTAAGGGAGCTACCTACGAGCAGTACTTC
CASSFKGATYEQYF
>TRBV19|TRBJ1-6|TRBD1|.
TGTGCCAGTAGACGGCGGGCGGGACAGGCCAATTCACCCCTCCACTTT
CASRRRAGQANSPLHF
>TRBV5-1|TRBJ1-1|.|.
TGCGCCAGCAGCCCCCGGACCCACACGGGAACTGAAGCTTTCTTT
CASSPRTHTGTEAFF
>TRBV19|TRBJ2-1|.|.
TGTGCCAGTAGTATCCAGCTATACAATGAGCAGTTCTTC
CASSIQLYNEQFF
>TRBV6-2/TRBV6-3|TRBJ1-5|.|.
TGTGCCAGCAGTTACGACGGAAATAGCAATCAGCCCCAGCATTTT
CASSYDGNSNQPQHF
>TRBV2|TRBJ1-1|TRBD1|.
TGTGCCAGCACCACCTCCAGGGGGGCTACCAACACTGAAGCTTTCTTT
CASTTSRGATNTEAFF
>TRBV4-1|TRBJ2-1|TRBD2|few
TGCGCCAGCAGCCAAGATCTCTCAGCGGGGACTATGGGTGAGCAGTTCTTC
CASSQDLSAGTMGEQFF
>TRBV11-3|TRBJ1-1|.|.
TGTGCCAGCAGCTTACAGGGAGGGAACACTGAAGCTTTCTTT
CASSLQGGNTEAFF
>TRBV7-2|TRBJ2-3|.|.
TGTGCCAGCAGCTTACTAAGGTCGGCCACAGATACGCAGTATTTT
CASSLLRSATDTQYF
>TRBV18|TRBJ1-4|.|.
TGTGCCAGCTCACCATTCGGGCCGGCCCCAACTAATGAAAAACTGTTTTTT
CASSPFGPAPTNEKLFF
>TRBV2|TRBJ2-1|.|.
TGTGCCAGCAGTTGGGGGCCCCTCTCCTACAATGAGCAGTTCTTC
CASSWGPLSYNEQFF
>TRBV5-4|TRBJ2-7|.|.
TGTGCCAGCAGCTTGAATCCCTACTACGAGCAGTACTTC
CASSLNPYYEQYF
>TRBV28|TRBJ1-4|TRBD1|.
TGTGCCAGCAGTTTCCCCAGGGGGTCAACTAATGAAAAACTGTTTTTT
CASSFPRGSTNEKLFF
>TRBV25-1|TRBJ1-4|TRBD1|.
TGTGCCAGCAGGGCCGGGACAGATATGTTTTTT
CASRAGTDMFF
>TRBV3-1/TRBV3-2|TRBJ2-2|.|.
TGTGCCAGCAGCCAGCCCCCCGGGGAGCTGTTTTTT
CASSQPPGELFF
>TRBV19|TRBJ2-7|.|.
TGTGCCAGTATGGGGGTCCGGACTTACGAGCAGTACTTC
CASMGVRTYEQYF
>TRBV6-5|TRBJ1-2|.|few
TGTGCCAGCATCCTATCGAGGGCAGATCATGGCTACACCTTC
CASILSRADHGYTF
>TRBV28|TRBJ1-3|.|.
TGTGCCAGCAGTTTGATTTCGGGGTCAACCTCTGGAAACACCATATATTTT
CASSLISGSTSGNTIYF
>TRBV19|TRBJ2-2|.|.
TGTGCCAGTCGGGAAAGGGTCGGGGAGCTGTTTTTT
CASRERVGELFF
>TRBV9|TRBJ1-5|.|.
TGTGCCAGCGCTCGGACGCATAGCAATCAGCCCCAGCATTTT
CASARTHSNQPQHF